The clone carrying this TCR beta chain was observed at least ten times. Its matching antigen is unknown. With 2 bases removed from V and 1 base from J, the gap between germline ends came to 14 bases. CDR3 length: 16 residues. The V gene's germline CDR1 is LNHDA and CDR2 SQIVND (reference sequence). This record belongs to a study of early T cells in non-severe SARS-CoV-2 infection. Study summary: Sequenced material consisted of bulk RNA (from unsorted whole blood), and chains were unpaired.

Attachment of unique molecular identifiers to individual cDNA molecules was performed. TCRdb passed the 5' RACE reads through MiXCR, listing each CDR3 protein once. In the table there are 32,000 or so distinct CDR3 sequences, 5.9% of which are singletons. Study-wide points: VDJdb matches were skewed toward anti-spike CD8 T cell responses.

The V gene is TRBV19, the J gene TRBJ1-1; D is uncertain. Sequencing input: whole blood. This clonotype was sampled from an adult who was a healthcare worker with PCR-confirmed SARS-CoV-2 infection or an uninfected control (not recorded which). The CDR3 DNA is TGTGCCAGTAGTATATTATCCCCAAGAGGGAACACTGAAGCTTTCTTT. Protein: CASSILSPRGNTEAFF. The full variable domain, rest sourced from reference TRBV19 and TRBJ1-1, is DGGITQSPKYLFRKEGQNVTLSCEQNLNHDAMYWYRQDPGQGLRLIYYSQIVNDFQKGDIAEGYSVSREKKESFPLTVTSAQKNPTAFYLCASSILSPRGNTEAFFGQGTRLTVV.